One and the same sample provided the 20 T cell receptor beta chains below, sequenced in a study of regulatory T cells in long-lasting Graves disease (dated by TCRdb to the early 2020s). The sample's time point, from its label and the paper: newly diagnosed GD, antithyroid drugs for less than 3 months. For both TCR sequencing and RNA sequencing, RNA was extracted from PBMCs in TRIzol. To prepare the library, multiplex PCR was applied. TCRdb names Illumina HiSeq 4000 as the instrument used. To build TCR beta libraries, CDR3 regions were amplified by Arm-PCR using iRepertoire HTBI primers. Using fastp at Q25 and MiXCR, TCRdb reprocessed the public reads and kept productive beta chains. Rows matching on CDR3 protein sequence are summarized as one entry with the most common DNA and genes. Here the sample has roughly 610,000 distinct CDR3 sequences; around 17% occur a single time. The biggest ten clones account for 15% to 20% of the sample.

These data are also associated with another study on T cells in Graves' hyperthyroidism and ophthalmopathy.

The sequenced sample was peripheral blood mononuclear cells (PBMCs), obtained at new diagnosis, from a patient treated with antithyroid drugs. The receptors stem from a woman aged 30 to 39 with Graves disease. Donor details come from another sample of the same person, matched by shared clones.

This clonotype was seen ten or more times. The V call is TRBV28, the J call TRBJ1-1, with TRBD1 as a possible D gene (5 bases). Trimming pared 5 bases from V and 5 bases from J, leaving 12 bases between. This CDR3 comprises 13 residues. Germline values: CDR1 MDHEN, CDR2 SYDVKM. The CDR3 loop reads CASSAGTRTEAFF. The CDR3 coding sequence is TGTGCCAGCAGTGCCGGGACCCGGACTGAAGCTTTCTTT.

This clonotype was seen many times. J is TRBJ1-6 and V is TRBV11-1, with D possibly being TRBD1 (5 bases). Germline CDR1 SGHAT, CDR2 FQDESV (reference sequence). The CDR3 sequence is 14 residues long. V was clipped by 3 bases and J by 5 bases, with 8 bases between them. CDR3 bases: TGTGCCAGCAGCTTTGGGACGGATAATTCACCCCTCCACTTT. Protein sequence: CASSFGTDNSPLHF.

This clonotype was seen more than once but under ten times. The rearrangement uses TRBV20-1 and TRBJ2-2; 10 positions match TRBD2. The CDR3 runs 17 residues. The V gene end was trimmed by 2 bases and the J gene end by 2 bases; junction bases not matched to a gene: 8. The germline V gene encodes CDR1 DFQATT and CDR2 SNEGSKA (reference sequence). In DNA form, the CDR3 reads TGCAGTGCTAGACTCCTAGCGGGAGTGGGAAACACCGGGGAGCTGTTTTTT. Its protein product is CSARLLAGVGNTGELFF.

As for this clonotype: A read error may explain this, as a much larger clone is one base away. The rearrangement links TRBV7-9 to TRBJ1-1; a weak D match, TRBD1 (6 bases). The germline gives CDR1 SEHNR, CDR2 FQNEAQ (reference sequence). This CDR3 is built from 16 residues. In DNA form, the CDR3 reads TGCGCCAGCAGCTTGGAGCCAGGGGCCCTGGACACTGAAGCTTTCTTT. Protein: CASSLEPGALDTEAFF.

Concerning this clonotype itself: This may stem from a read error, because a much larger clone lies one nucleotide away. The chain carries TRBV19 and TRBJ1-1, with TRBD1 as a possible D gene (5 bases). The germline gives CDR1 LNHDA, CDR2 SQIVND (reference sequence). The CDR3 has 14 amino acids. V was clipped by 7 bases and J by 3 bases, with 15 bases between them. The CDR3 is CASNAGEKHTEAFF. In nucleotides, the CDR3 is TGTGCCAGTAATGCGGGGGAAAAACACACTGAAGCTTTCTTT.

This clonotype showed up just a few times. The V and J genes are TRBV11-2 and TRBJ1-4; 7 nucleotides match TRBD1. From germline, CDR1 is SGHAT and CDR2 FQNNGV. With V trimmed by 0 bases and J by 4 bases, 17 bases remained unmatched. The CDR3 extends over 20 amino acids. The CDR3 DNA sequence: TGTGCCAGCAGCTTAGAAATACCGGGACAGAGTACCTCATTTAATGAAAAACTGTTTTTT. This gives the protein CASSLEIPGQSTSFNEKLFF.

This clonotype occurred many times. The chain uses TRBV7-3 and TRBJ1-1, with TRBD1 as a possible D gene (6 bases). The CDR3 loop spans 14 amino acids. Trimming cost V 5 bases and J 8 bases, with 18 bases left between them. From germline, CDR1 is SGHTA and CDR2 FQGTGA. This CDR3 reads CASSPDRTDREAFF. CDR3 DNA: TGTGCCAGCAGCCCAGACCGGACAGATAGGGAAGCTTTCTTT.

This clonotype was counted ten times or more. V usage is TRBV27 and J usage is TRBJ2-7; D may be TRBD1 (6 bases). V lost 6 bases to trimming and J lost 6 bases, with 18 bases between them. Germline V gene sequence: CDR1 MNHEY, CDR2 SMNVEV (reference sequence). The CDR3 extends over 14 amino acids. The CDR3 nucleotides read TGTGCCAGCAGCGCACAGGGAGCCCATACCGAGCAGTACTTC. Amino acids: CASSAQGAHTEQYF.

The sample holds a few counts of this clonotype. The CDR3 loop reads CSASRLQGYSNQPQHF. Here the CDR3 DNA reads TGCAGTGCTAGTCGCCTCCAGGGCTATAGCAATCAGCCCCAGCATTTT. The chain has TRBV20-1 and TRBJ1-5, with D tentatively TRBD1 (5 bases). V was trimmed by 3 bases and J by 0 bases, leaving 15 bases between them. This CDR3 has 16 amino acids. In germline, CDR1 is DFQATT, CDR2 SNEGSKA (reference sequence).

The V call is TRBV20-1, the J call TRBJ1-1, with D hard to call. Germline CDR1 reads DFQATT; CDR2 reads SNEGSKA (reference sequence). There are 15 residues in the CDR3. Trimming left V 2 bases short and J 0 bases short, with 13 bases between. The DNA of the CDR3 is TGCAGTGCTAGACTTCCTTTTCGGTTGAACACTGAAGCTTTCTTT. This gives the protein CSARLPFRLNTEAFF.

The V and J genes are TRBV3-1 and TRBJ1-1; the D gene is possibly TRBD1 (6 bases). Germline values: CDR1 LGHDT, CDR2 YNNKEL (reference sequence). CDR3 length: 13 residues. Between the trimmed V and J ends, which lost 1 base and 8 bases, there was a span of 11 bases. The DNA for the CDR3 is TGTGCCAGCAGCCAAGCCCTAGGGGGGGAAGCTTTCTTT. Translating gives CASSQALGGEAFF.

This chain connects TRBV3-1 to TRBJ2-2; D call uncertain. This CDR3 spans 14 amino acids. Germline V gene data show CDR1 as LGHDT and CDR2 as YNNKEL (reference sequence). The V end lost 2 bases, the J end lost 4 bases, and 8 bases lay between the germline ends. CDR3 region: CASSQSPTTGELFF. In DNA, the CDR3 is TGTGCCAGCAGCCAATCCCCAACCACCGGGGAGCTGTTTTTT.

This clonotype was counted many times. V and J are TRBV28 and TRBJ2-2, with TRBD2 matching over 9 bases. The junction had 10 bases not matched to a gene; V was cut back by 10 bases and J by 4 bases. Germline V gene lookup returns CDR1 MDHEN and CDR2 SYDVKM. CDR3 length: 15 residues. The CDR3 spells CATTTLAGITGELFF. For the CDR3, the DNA is TGTGCCACCACGACCCTAGCGGGGATCACCGGGGAGCTGTTTTTT.

This clonotype was found many times. The chain uses TRBV6-2 or TRBV6-3 and TRBJ1-4, with a possible D match to TRBD1 (5 bases). Germline values: CDR1 MNHEY, CDR2 SVGEGT. The CDR3 runs to 14 residues. V was clipped by 6 bases and J by 8 bases, with 16 bases between them. The CDR3 DNA reads as TGTGCCAGCAGCTGGGCCAGGGATGGAGAAAAACTGTTTTTT. It codes for CASSWARDGEKLFF.

The table lists this clonotype with a few counts. This chain connects TRBV3-1 to TRBJ2-7; TRBD1 agrees at 11 bases. This CDR3 contains 14 residues. After removal of 3 bases from V and 6 bases from J, the junction contained 4 bases not matched to a gene. Germline V CDR1 and CDR2: LGHDT, YNNKEL (reference sequence). Here the CDR3 reads CASSQRDRGAEQYF. CDR3 DNA: TGTGCCAGCAGCCAGAGGGACAGGGGGGCCGAGCAGTACTTC.

The sample holds a few counts of this clonotype. J is TRBJ2-1 and V is TRBV27; a weak D match, TRBD2 (5 bases). The ends were cut back, 3 bases at V and 7 bases at J, with 19 bases in the middle. Germline CDR1 reads MNHEY; CDR2 reads SMNVEV (reference sequence). CDR3 length equals 16 residues. The CDR3 here is CASSFGGYSAWNEQFF. CDR3 bases: TGTGCCAGCAGTTTCGGAGGATACTCGGCGTGGAATGAGCAGTTCTTC.

This clonotype was detected many times. The V call is TRBV20-1, the J call TRBJ2-5; D is unresolved. The length of the CDR3 is 15 residues. V was pared by 4 bases and J by 0 bases, with 15 bases between. Germline V gene sequence: CDR1 DFQATT, CDR2 SNEGSKA (reference sequence). The CDR3 DNA is TGCAGTGCTATTGACTCGGGCCCGTACCAAGAGACCCAGTACTTC. It codes for CSAIDSGPYQETQYF.

There are a few counts of this clonotype. The chain has TRBV20-1 and TRBJ2-7; D possibly uses TRBD1 or TRBD2 (5 bases each). The CDR3 is made up of 13 amino acids. The germline V and J ends were trimmed by 2 bases and 9 bases, with 17 bases remaining between them. CDR1 and CDR2 (germline): DFQATT, SNEGSKA (reference sequence). CDR3 coding DNA: TGCAGTGCTAGACCGGGACCACGGGTCGGGCAGTACTTC. This encodes CSARPGPRVGQYF.

This clonotype came up many times. The genes are TRBV3-1 and TRBJ1-6, with a tentative D call TRBD1 (5 bases). The germline V and J ends were trimmed by 2 bases and 7 bases, with 9 bases remaining between them. In germline, CDR1 is LGHDT, CDR2 YNNKEL (reference sequence). This CDR3 contains 14 residues. CDR3 region: CASSQQGGNSPLHF. Written as DNA, the CDR3 is TGTGCCAGCAGCCAACAGGGCGGGAATTCACCCCTCCACTTT.

This clonotype appeared many times. V and J are TRBV14 and TRBJ1-1; D possibly corresponds to TRBD1 (5 bases). Trimming shortened V by 4 bases and J by 6 bases, and 12 bases separated the two germline ends. Germline V gene data show CDR1 as SGHDN and CDR2 as FVKESK. The CDR3 covers 13 residues. The CDR3 sequence is CASSPGTFPEAFF. For the CDR3, the DNA is TGTGCCAGCAGCCCCGGGACTTTTCCTGAAGCTTTCTTT.